This record covers a single T cell receptor beta chain. No antigen is known for it. Per-base quality was not reported, and no clone a single base away is much larger than it. These data come from a study of PD-1 blockade in classical Hodgkin lymphoma (dated by TCRdb to 2020 to 2021). Notes on the research overall: Nivolumab dosing was 3 mg/kg intravenously every 2 weeks, continuing until either disease progression or unacceptable toxicity. To define a peripheral blood immune signature of response to PD-1 blockade in classical Hodgkin lymphoma, the study combined TCR beta sequencing with CyTOF. Summary of the overall study and its limitations: The study was limited to a single clinical trial cohort, and causes of repertoire differences, possibly disease activity or prior therapy, remained undefined. By C4D1, a significant rise was seen in CD4+ TCR diversity but not in CD8+ TCR diversity (p=0.0027 vs p=0.16), and the rise was most apparent among complete responders (p=0.02). Baseline TCR diversity was reported to be lower in newly diagnosed patients than in healthy donors and to be lower still in relapsed/refractory patients. Patients starting nivolumab less than 1 year after ASCT had lower diversity and were excluded from later analyses to avoid confounding by immune reconstitution. Trial patients achieving complete response had baseline diversity similar to newly diagnosed patients, whereas partial responders and progressors had significantly lower diversity.

What this sample's time point label stands for: cycle 1 day 1 (C1D1), immediately before nivolumab initiation. All trial patients had relapsed after autologous stem cell transplantation, with cohorts A, B and C differing in prior brentuximab vedotin exposure. The trial cohort comprised some 60 patients with relapsed/refractory classical Hodgkin lymphoma whose best overall responses were complete response, partial response or progressive disease. Single-agent nivolumab was administered to trial patients in the multi-cohort phase II CheckMate 205 trial. An independent review committee assessed best overall response by applying the 2007 International Working Group response criteria. Trial PBMCs were collected just before the start of nivolumab (C1D1) and during therapy at cycle 2 day 1 and cycle 4 day 1. Peripheral blood was collected in 8 mL Vacutainer Cell Preparation Tubes, from which PBMCs were isolated by centrifugation and then cryopreserved.

The Qiagen DNeasy kit was used to extract genomic DNA from unsorted PBMCs and from the negatively selected CD4+ and CD8+ fractions. TCR beta CDR3 regions were amplified by immunoSEQ multiplex PCR using primers annealing to V and J segments. Amplification bias was minimized using a synthetic immune receptor repertoire, and residual bias was removed computationally after sequencing. Per the source publication's procedure: Custom Python scripts were used to quantify repertoire diversity as the Shannon entropy index. Unsorted, CD4+ and CD8+ repertoires were examined separately, except in combined analyses, for which CD4+ and CD8+ sequences were merged in silico. A clone counted as expanded when the clone's frequency after treatment rose at least 2-fold relative to C1D1, and clones undetected at baseline were given a pseudocount of 0.5. Singleton clones were defined as clones with 0 or 1 copy at C1D1, and non-singleton clones were defined as clones with 2 or more copies. By matching protein sequences in sorted samples from the same patient, clones expanded in unsorted samples were annotated as CD4+, CD8+ or unknown. Wilcoxon tests on paired samples were used to test changes in diversity from C1D1 to C4D1. TCRdb limited this immuneACCESS table to in-frame rearrangements with V and J called. A share of clones is missing; checked studies link under half to unresolved V genes, and the rest is unexplained. V, J and clone size derive from that table, while D and trimming were established from the DNA sequence. The sample yields 15,000 to 20,000 clones; about 80% were counted once. In total, the top ten clones hold over 3.5% of the sample.

Inclusive of the bounding cysteine and phenylalanine, the CDR3 is 15 residues long. Only the CDR3 portion is preserved as DNA: 45 bases, with reading frame beginning at the first base. CDR1 and CDR2, looked up from the germline V gene, are SGHVS and FQNEAQ. V lost 1 base and J lost 2 bases, and the count of bases not matched to a germline gene is 3. The material sequenced was peripheral blood mononuclear cells (PBMCs), taken at baseline. This clonotype was obtained from a human donor with classical Hodgkin lymphoma. The V gene is TRBV7-8 and the J gene is TRBJ2-7; TRBD2 aligns with 9 central bases. Here the CDR3 is given as CASSLGLAGTYEQYF. DNA sequence: TGTGCCAGCAGCTTAGGGCTAGCGGGGACCTACGAGCAGTACTTC.